This is a list of T cell receptor beta chains from one sample in a study of blood T cell repertoires in COVID-19. Profiling relied on immunoSEQ multiplex PCR, and the TCRdb table lists in-frame clones only, not all of them. The sample contains about 190,000 clones, under 80% of which appear only once. The sample comprised peripheral blood. These receptors all come from a woman in her 50s with acute or convalescent COVID-19. The CDR3 runs from the conserved cysteine through the conserved F or W. A D gene is named only where the DNA matches it firmly. The listing skips clone size in some rows; elsewhere it reads once, few, many or a size class.

cdr3_nt: TGCGCCAGCAGTGGGGTAGGGGCAGGGGCTAACTATGGCTACACCTTC
cdr3_aa: CASSGVGAGANYGYTF
clone_size: NA
d_call: NA
v_call: TRBV10-2
j_call: TRBJ1-2

cdr3_nt: TGTGCCAGCAGAGGATCTCTACAGGGGGTCTACGAGCAGTACTTC
cdr3_aa: CASRGSLQGVYEQYF
clone_size: NA
d_call: TRBD1
v_call: TRBV6-5
j_call: TRBJ2-7

cdr3_nt: TGCAGCGTTGGGACTAGTTACTACGAGCAGTACTTC
cdr3_aa: CSVGTSYYEQYF
clone_size: NA
d_call: TRBD2
v_call: TRBV29-1
j_call: TRBJ2-7

cdr3_nt: TGCGCCAGCAGCTTGTCCCGGGAGGATTCACCCCTCCACTTT
cdr3_aa: CASSLSREDSPLHF
clone_size: NA
d_call: NA
v_call: TRBV5-1
j_call: TRBJ1-6

cdr3_nt: TGCGCCAGCAGCTTGGGCGGGGGGAGCACAGATACGCAGTATTTT
cdr3_aa: CASSLGGGSTDTQYF
clone_size: NA
d_call: TRBD2
v_call: TRBV5-1
j_call: TRBJ2-3

cdr3_nt: TGTGCCAGCAGCTTGACTAGTAGCGGGGCCAACGTCCTGACTTTC
cdr3_aa: CASSLTSSGANVLTF
clone_size: NA
d_call: NA
v_call: TRBV7-9
j_call: TRBJ2-6

cdr3_nt: TGTGCCAGCAGCCGACGACAGGGAGTGAGCACAGATACGCAGTATTTT
cdr3_aa: CASSRRQGVSTDTQYF
clone_size: NA
d_call: NA
v_call: TRBV21-1
j_call: TRBJ2-3

cdr3_nt: TGTGCCAGCAGCTTTTTATCCGGGACAGTGAACACTGAAGCTTTCTTT
cdr3_aa: CASSFLSGTVNTEAFF
clone_size: NA
d_call: TRBD1
v_call: TRBV5-8
j_call: TRBJ1-1

cdr3_nt: TGCGCCAGCAGCTTGGGGGGGACCGCCCTAGCGGAGAGGGGGAATGAGCAGTTCTTC
cdr3_aa: CASSLGGTALAERGNEQFF
clone_size: NA
d_call: NA
v_call: TRBV5-1
j_call: TRBJ2-1

cdr3_nt: TGTGCCACGGCGGGGGGAGGGCCCCGTCCGCCCCAGCATTTT
cdr3_aa: CATAGGGPRPPQHF
clone_size: NA
d_call: NA
v_call: TRBV19
j_call: TRBJ1-5

cdr3_nt: TGTGCCTGGAGGGGACTAGCGGGAGGGAGCGAGCAGTACTTC
cdr3_aa: CAWRGLAGGSEQYF
clone_size: few
d_call: TRBD2
v_call: TRBV30
j_call: TRBJ2-7

cdr3_nt: TGTGCCAGCAGCCAAGATGGTATCCGGGGACAGCCCCAGCATTTT
cdr3_aa: CASSQDGIRGQPQHF
clone_size: NA
d_call: NA
v_call: TRBV3-1/TRBV3-2
j_call: TRBJ1-5

cdr3_nt: TGCGCCAGCAGCCGAGGGACTAGCGGGGGGACCGGGGAGCTGTTTTTT
cdr3_aa: CASSRGTSGGTGELFF
clone_size: once
d_call: TRBD2
v_call: TRBV5-1
j_call: TRBJ2-2

cdr3_nt: TGTGCCAGCAGCTATACAGGGGCGGCGGTAAATGAAAAACTGTTTTTT
cdr3_aa: CASSYTGAAVNEKLFF
clone_size: NA
d_call: TRBD1
v_call: TRBV7-2
j_call: TRBJ1-4

cdr3_nt: TGTGCCAGCTTTGTACCCGGGACAGGGAGAACTGAAGCTTTCTTT
cdr3_aa: CASFVPGTGRTEAFF
clone_size: NA
d_call: TRBD1
v_call: TRBV18
j_call: TRBJ1-1

cdr3_nt: TGTGCCAGCAGTGGCGGAGGAGTTTATGGCTACACCTTC
cdr3_aa: CASSGGGVYGYTF
clone_size: NA
d_call: NA
v_call: TRBV2
j_call: TRBJ1-2

cdr3_nt: TGTGCCTGGGGTCTCCCTGCAACTAATGAAAAACTGTTTTTT
cdr3_aa: CAWGLPATNEKLFF
clone_size: NA
d_call: NA
v_call: TRBV30
j_call: TRBJ1-4

cdr3_nt: TGTGCCAGCAGTTTATCCCCTCCTACTAGCGGGAGGGCCGCAGGGCGCGAGCAGTACTTC
cdr3_aa: CASSLSPPTSGRAAGREQYF
clone_size: few
d_call: TRBD2
v_call: TRBV27
j_call: TRBJ2-7

cdr3_nt: TGTGCCAGCAGCCTCTTAGGGGGAGACCAAAACATTCAGTACTTC
cdr3_aa: CASSLLGGDQNIQYF
clone_size: NA
d_call: NA
v_call: TRBV7-9
j_call: TRBJ2-4